These 8 T cell receptor beta chains originate from one sample sequenced in a study of T cell repertoires in cytomegalovirus infection. Their recognized antigens are unknown. Each CDR3 protein gets one entry after TCRdb re-called the reads with MiXCR. The sample shows approximately 500,000 distinct CDR3 sequences, 25% to 35% of them seen only once. The sample in question was cultured PBMCs, obtained from culture after CMV antigen stimulation. These TCRs come from a human donor in good health (CMV status not recorded). Some clones in this sample may be carry-over from other donors' samples.

This clonotype was observed at least ten times. The chain has TRBV27 and TRBJ2-3, with TRBD2 identical over 11 bases. Germline values: CDR1 MNHEY, CDR2 SMNVEV (reference sequence). This CDR3 contains 13 residues. V dropped 6 bases and J dropped 9; count of bases not matched to a gene: 5. CDR3 in amino acids: CASRLAGEDTQYF. The CDR3 DNA follows: TGTGCCAGCAGACTAGCGGGAGAAGACACGCAGTATTTT.

This clonotype was found many times. The CDR3 here is CASSLQGNYGYTF. DNA of the CDR3: TGTGCCAGCAGCCTACAGGGTAACTATGGCTACACCTTC. The V call is TRBV7-9, the J call TRBJ1-2; TRBD1 might be the D (6 bases). Trimming cost V 5 bases and J 1 base, with 8 bases left between them. Germline lookup yields CDR1 SEHNR and CDR2 FQNEAQ (reference sequence). This CDR3 contains 13 residues.

This clonotype was seen many times. J is TRBJ2-1 and V is TRBV7-2; perhaps TRBD2 as D (6 bases). The V gene lost 1 base and the J gene lost 5 bases, with 12 bases spanning the gap. CDR3 size: 15 residues. Germline V gene lookup returns CDR1 SGHTA and CDR2 FQGNSA. For the CDR3, the DNA is TGTGCCAGCAGCTTAGTCCAACTAGCTAACAATGAGCAGTTCTTC. Protein product: CASSLVQLANNEQFF.

The V gene is TRBV7-9, the J gene TRBJ2-1; 8 positions match TRBD1. This CDR3 contains 14 residues. The ends lost 10 bases at V and 4 bases at J; junction bases unmatched: 9. The germline V gene encodes CDR1 SEHNR and CDR2 FQNEAQ (reference sequence). CDR3 bases: TGTGCCATTCCGGGACAGGCTTCATACAATGAGCAGTTCTTC. The encoded protein is CAIPGQASYNEQFF.

This clonotype has more than one count but fewer than ten. This chain uses TRBV5-6 with TRBJ2-3, with 10 nucleotides matching TRBD2. Trimming removed 1 base from V and 4 bases from J; junction bases left unmatched: 6. CDR3 length: 16 residues. CDR1 and CDR2 from the germline V gene are SGHDT and YYEEEE. This chain's CDR3 is CASSLLAGVSADTQYF. CDR3 in DNA: TGTGCCAGCAGCTTGCTAGCGGGAGTTTCCGCAGATACGCAGTATTTT.

This clonotype was detected ten times or more. The rearrangement joins TRBV19 to TRBJ1-5; tentatively, D is TRBD1 (6 bases). The V end lost 5 bases, the J end lost 0 bases, and 11 bases lay between the germline ends. CDR1 is LNHDA and CDR2 is SQIVND in the germline V gene (reference sequence). This CDR3 region has 15 residues. The DNA for the CDR3 is TGTGCCAGTAGTTTCGGGGGCTCTAGCAATCAGCCCCAGCATTTT. Translation: CASSFGGSSNQPQHF. Looking up the rest from reference TRBV19 and TRBJ1-5 gives the full variable domain: DGGITQSPKYLFRKEGQNVTLSCEQNLNHDAMYWYRQDPGQGLRLIYYSQIVNDFQKGDIAEGYSVSREKKESFPLTVTSAQKNPTAFYLCASSFGGSSNQPQHFGDGTRLSIL.

This clonotype has only a few counts. The rearrangement joins TRBV28 to TRBJ1-3; D is perhaps TRBD1 (5 bases). V was clipped by 6 bases and J by 0 bases, with 12 bases between them. CDR1 is MDHEN, CDR2 SYDVKM, per germline. The CDR3 runs 15 residues. CDR3 protein: CASSPGYSSGNTIYF. The CDR3 DNA reads TGTGCCAGCAGCCCAGGGTATTCCTCTGGAAACACCATATATTTT.

The V gene is TRBV19, the J gene TRBJ2-2, with a weak D call TRBD2 (6 bases). This CDR3 has 14 amino acids. V was clipped by 3 bases and J by 4 bases, with 9 bases between them. The germline gives CDR1 LNHDA, CDR2 SQIVND (reference sequence). In DNA, the CDR3 is TGTGCCAGTAGTATGACTAGGGCCACCGGGGAGCTGTTTTTT. Its protein product is CASSMTRATGELFF.